What follows are 17 T cell receptor beta chains derived from one specimen sequenced in a study of molecular identifiers for immune sequencing clone quantification. TCRdb processed the PCR reads anew with MiXCR; each CDR3 protein has one entry. The repertoire holds approximately 680,000 distinct CDR3 sequences, around 25% seen once, with around 0.78% in the top ten. Sequenced input: naive CD8+ T cells from blood, with Jurkat cell RNA spiked in. Subset noted: FACS-sorted CD8+CD4-CCR7+CD45RA+ naive T cells. Source of these receptors: a human donor in good health. Some libraries in this study had Jurkat cell RNA spiked in.

This chain joins TRBV6-5 and TRBJ2-1, with D perhaps TRBD2 (6 bases). CDR1 is MNHEY, CDR2 SVGAGI, per germline. This CDR3 spans 13 amino acids. Trimming removed 5 bases at V and 4 bases at J, with 9 bases between. The CDR3 bases are TGTGCCAGCAGTCCGGGAGTGTACAATGAGCAGTTCTTC. As protein: CASSPGVYNEQFF.

This clonotype was recorded at least ten times. The CDR3 here is CASGPQGPYGELFF. The CDR3 bases are TGTGCTAGTGGTCCACAGGGTCCGTACGGGGAGCTGTTTTTT. This chain links TRBV12-5 with TRBJ2-2, with D possibly matching TRBD1 (6 bases). CDR1 LGHNT and CDR2 FRNRAP come from the germline V gene. Trimming shortened V by 5 bases and J by 7 bases, and 14 bases separated the two germline ends. This CDR3 is 14 amino acids long.

A few counts support this clonotype. A much larger clone lies one base from this, so it may be a read error. In nucleotides, the CDR3 is TGCAGCGTTGCTGGACAGGACTATGGCCACACCTTC. It is translated as CSVAGQDYGHTF. This chain joins TRBV29-1 and TRBJ1-2; TRBD1 aligns across 7 bases. This CDR3 has 12 amino acids. Germline V CDR1 and CDR2: SQVTM, ANQGSEA.

As for this clonotype: With a much larger clone just one base away, this may be a read error. The chain employs TRBV20-1 and TRBJ2-3; possibly TRBD1 for D (6 bases). Near its end, the DNA agrees better with TRBJ1-5, so the J call may be wrong. This CDR3 comprises 15 residues. Germline V gives CDR1 DFQATT, CDR2 SNEGSKA (reference sequence). CDR3 bases: TGCAGTGCTAGAGAGAGGGGGGGTTCAACAGATACGCAGCATTTT. Translated, it gives CSARERGGSTDTQHF.

This clonotype was picked up many times. The chain employs TRBV25-1 and TRBJ2-7, with D unresolved. CDR3 size: 11 residues. The V end lost 4 bases, the J end lost 5 bases, and 6 bases lay between the germline ends. Germline assignment: CDR1 MGHDK and CDR2 SYGVNS. CDR3 loop: CASSGGNEQYF. In nucleotides, the CDR3 is TGTGCCAGCAGTGGGGGTAACGAGCAGTACTTC.

The CDR3 reads CASSLSDGLGETQYF. CDR3 coding DNA: TGTGCCAGCAGTTTATCAGACGGACTGGGAGAGACCCAGTACTTC. The chain couples TRBV28 to TRBJ2-5; possible D gene TRBD2, 5 bases. V gave up 1 base and J gave up 4 bases, with 13 bases separating them. CDR1 is MDHEN, CDR2 SYDVKM, per germline. The CDR3 extends over 15 amino acids. Drawing the rest from reference TRBV28 and TRBJ2-5, the complete variable domain is DVKVTQSSRYLVKRTGEKVFLECVQDMDHENMFWYRQDPGLGLRLIYFSYDVKMKEKGDIPEGYSVSREKKERFSLILESASTNQTSMYLCASSLSDGLGETQYFGPGTRLLVL.

The V call is TRBV4-3, the J call TRBJ2-7; D gene unclear. Between the trimmed V and J ends, which lost 1 base and 3 bases, there was a span of 13 bases. The germline gives CDR1 LGHNA, CDR2 YSLEER. The CDR3 consists of 15 residues. This CDR3 reads CASSQARLPGYEQYF. As DNA, the CDR3 is TGCGCCAGCAGCCAAGCACGACTCCCCGGCTACGAGCAGTACTTC.

At least ten counts were recorded for this clonotype. The gene calls are TRBV9 and TRBJ1-1; D gene uncertain. The CDR3 totals 13 residues. CDR1 and CDR2 (germline): SGDLS, YYNGEE. Trimming stripped 1 base from V and 2 bases from J, with 6 bases between. CDR3 amino acids: CASSVTANTEAFF. CDR3 sequence (DNA): TGTGCCAGCAGCGTAACAGCCAACACTGAAGCTTTCTTT.

Concerning this clonotype: A much bigger clone sits one base away, suggesting this may be a read error. This sequence joins TRBV20-1 and TRBJ2-7; D perhaps matches TRBD1 (5 bases). The CDR3 contains 13 residues. Germline V gene sequence: CDR1 DFQATT, CDR2 SNEGSKA (reference sequence). CDR3 nucleotides: TGCGGTGCGCCCAGACAGCCCGTCTACGAGCAGTACTTC. It translates to CGAPRQPVYEQYF.

Only a few counts were recorded for this clonotype. This chain links TRBV6-5 with TRBJ2-7, with D perhaps TRBD2 (6 bases). Germline V lookup: CDR1 MNHEY, CDR2 SVGAGI. Trimming stripped 1 base from V and 2 bases from J, with 18 bases between. The CDR3 is 17 amino acids. The CDR3 nucleotides read TGTGCCAGCAGTTACTACCCGGGGGAGTCCGGTCCCTACGAGCAGTACTTC. Translated: CASSYYPGESGPYEQYF.

In its sample, this clonotype was seen many times. This chain uses TRBV6-5 with TRBJ1-1; D is undetermined. Germline assignment: CDR1 MNHEY and CDR2 SVGAGI. The CDR3 contains 14 residues. V lost 5 bases, J lost 3 bases, and 13 bases lay in between. The CDR3 sequence: CASSASGVHTEAFF. The CDR3 DNA is TGTGCCAGCAGTGCCTCCGGGGTCCACACTGAAGCTTTCTTT.

Ten or more counts support this clonotype. The chain employs TRBV3-1 and TRBJ2-3; D call uncertain. CDR3 size: 13 residues. V lost 0 bases and J lost 2, with 3 bases in between. In germline, CDR1 is LGHDT, CDR2 YNNKEL (reference sequence). CDR3 coding DNA: TGTGCCAGCAGCCAAGAATTCACAGATACGCAGTATTTT. Amino acids: CASSQEFTDTQYF.

Regarding this clonotype: Being one base from a much bigger clone, this may be a read error. This rearrangement joins TRBV6-2 or TRBV6-3 to TRBJ2-5, with 9 positions matching TRBD2. Trimming cost V 3 bases and J 6 bases; bases outside gene matches: 11. The CDR3 is made up of 16 amino acids. Germline V gene lookup returns CDR1 MNHEY and CDR2 SVGEGT. This CDR3 is CASSYELAGPRKTQYF. CDR3 in DNA: TGTGCCAGCAGTTATGAGCTAGCGGGACCCAGAAAGACCCAGTACTTC.

To note about this clonotype: A read error may explain this, as a much larger clone is one base away. The V call is TRBV7-8, the J call TRBJ1-5; no definite D call. The CDR3 totals 13 residues. V was cut by 5 bases and J by 3 bases, with 8 bases left in between. Germline CDR1 SGHVS, CDR2 FQNEAQ. This CDR3 reads CASSPTYNQPQHF. DNA of the CDR3: TGTGCCAGCAGCCCCACGTACAATCAGCCCCAGCATTTT.

Concerning this clonotype itself: This clone may be a read error of a much larger clone one base away. The chain joins TRBV20-1 to TRBJ2-7; TRBD2 is a possible D gene (5 bases). Germline V gene data show CDR1 as DFQATT and CDR2 as SNEGSKA (reference sequence). There are 13 residues in the CDR3. V lost 4 bases and J lost 0, with 10 bases in between. The CDR3 DNA is TGCAGTGCTACCGGGGATTCCTCCTACGAGCAGTACTTC. Encoded protein: CSATGDSSYEQYF.

This clonotype came up a few times. The chain uses TRBV6-2 or TRBV6-3 and TRBJ2-1; 8 bases align to TRBD2. Unmatched junction bases numbered 3, after V lost 6 bases and J lost 8 bases. The CDR3 consists of 12 residues. Germline V gene data show CDR1 as MNHEY and CDR2 as SVGEGT. CDR3 sequence: CASRELADEQFF. DNA of the CDR3: TGTGCCAGCAGAGAACTAGCGGATGAGCAGTTCTTC.

This clonotype was seen many times. The V and J genes are TRBV5-1 and TRBJ2-7; D is undetermined. Germline values: CDR1 SGHRS, CDR2 YFSETQ. Trimming removed 3 bases at V and 5 bases at J, with 21 bases between. There are 16 residues in the CDR3. The DNA for the CDR3 is TGCGCCAGCAGCTCTGGTAGGATATCGGCTATCGACGAGCAGTACTTC. It translates to CASSSGRISAIDEQYF.